The 15 T cell receptor beta chains listed next were all sequenced from one sample in a study of blood T cell repertoires in COVID-19. Sequencing used immunoSEQ multiplex PCR; TCRdb keeps in-frame clones, though not all of them. This sample has 250,000 or so clones, with around 90% found just once. Sequencing was done on a sample of PBMCs or T cells enriched from blood (not recorded which). These TCRs come from a woman under 40 who had been exposed to COVID-19.

The CDR3 DNA is TGTGCCACCAGCAGAGATGGACTAGCGGACGAGCAGTACTTC. Amino acids: CATSRDGLADEQYF. V is TRBV15 and J is TRBJ2-7; 10 bases match TRBD2. V shed 0 bases and J 5 bases; nucleotides not matched to a gene: 1. CDR1 and CDR2 (germline): LNHNV, YYDKDF (reference sequence). The CDR3 has 14 residues.

The chain has TRBV4-2 and TRBJ2-1; D remains ambiguous. The CDR3 length is 15 residues. CDR1 and CDR2 from the germline V gene are LGHNA and YNFKEQ. V was cut by 0 bases and J by 4 bases, with 10 bases left in between. CDR3 sequence (DNA): TGTGCCAGCAGCCAAGATTTTGGGCAGTACAATGAGCAGTTCTTC. Translated: CASSQDFGQYNEQFF.

This clone was seen a single time. This sequence joins TRBV10-3 and TRBJ2-1; 14 bases fit TRBD2. Germline lookup yields CDR1 ENHRY and CDR2 SYGVKD. The V gene end was trimmed by 7 bases and the J gene end by 8 bases; junction bases not matched to a gene: 7. The CDR3 sequence is 15 residues long. CDR3 DNA: TGTGCCATCACCGGGACTAGCGGGAGTAGGCATGAGCAGTTCTTC. Translated, it gives CAITGTSGSRHEQFF.

This sequence joins TRBV12-3 or TRBV12-4 and TRBJ1-3; the match to TRBD1 covers 8 bases. With V trimmed by 6 bases and J by 8 bases, 6 bases remained unmatched. CDR3 length equals 13 residues. CDR3 bases: TGTGCCAGCAGCCGACAGGGGCAAGACACCATATATTTT. Amino acid sequence: CASSRQGQDTIYF.

The rearrangement joins TRBV30 to TRBJ2-4; 10 nucleotides line up with TRBD2. The CDR3 is 17 residues long. Per the germline V gene, CDR1 is GTSNPN and CDR2 is SVGIG (reference sequence). V lost 0 bases to trimming and J lost 2 bases; unmatched junction nucleotides: 7. Written as DNA, the CDR3 is TGTGCCTGGAGTGTACAAGGACTAGCGGTTACCAAAAACATTCAGTACTTC. It yields the protein CAWSVQGLAVTKNIQYF.

V is TRBV29-1 and J is TRBJ2-2; D is possibly TRBD1 (5 bases). The V and J ends lost 4 bases and 1 base respectively, with 10 bases between them. Germline values: CDR1 SQVTM, CDR2 ANQGSEA. The CDR3 loop spans 14 amino acids. CDR3 region: CSVVQGLNTGELFF. The DNA of the CDR3 is TGCAGCGTTGTGCAGGGATTGAACACCGGGGAGCTGTTTTTT.

The sample holds a few counts of this clone. This CDR3 is CASSLTENYGYTF. CDR3 sequence (DNA): TGTGCCAGCAGTTTAACAGAGAACTATGGCTACACCTTC. V and J are TRBV12-3 or TRBV12-4 and TRBJ1-2; no clear D gene. This CDR3 comprises 13 residues. V shed 2 bases and J shed 2 bases, with 6 bases lying between them.

This chain connects TRBV18 to TRBJ2-1; D gene uncertain. Germline loops: CDR1 KGHSH, CDR2 LQKENI. The CDR3 is 15 residues long. Trimming stripped 0 bases from V and 8 bases from J, with 14 bases between. The CDR3: CASSPPARGVDEQFF. The DNA of the CDR3 is TGTGCCAGCTCACCACCGGCGCGAGGTGTGGATGAGCAGTTCTTC.

V and J are TRBV30 and TRBJ2-5, with 7 bases aligning to TRBD1. The V and J ends lost 0 bases and 1 base, in that order; junction bases with no gene match: 8. Germline CDR1 and CDR2: GTSNPN and SVGIG (reference sequence). The CDR3 covers 16 residues. CDR3 coding DNA: TGTGCCTGGAGTGTACCAATTACAGGGGCCCAAGAGACCCAGTACTTC. Residues: CAWSVPITGAQETQYF.

V usage is TRBV11-2 and J usage is TRBJ1-1; 7 bases agree with TRBD1. This CDR3 is 15 amino acids long. CDR1 and CDR2 (germline): SGHAT, FQNNGV. The trim removed 2 bases at V and 2 bases at J, leaving 5 bases unmatched. CDR3 residues: CASSLTGTENTEAFF. Here the CDR3 DNA reads TGTGCCAGCAGCTTAACTGGGACAGAAAACACTGAAGCTTTCTTT.

V gene TRBV4-1 combines with J gene TRBJ2-1; no firm D call. This CDR3 is 17 amino acids long. Looked up from germline, CDR1 is MGHRA and CDR2 is YSYEKL. Trimming took off 1 base at V and 0 bases at J, with 13 bases between the two ends. CDR3 bases: TGCGCCAGCAGCCAAGCTAGGATCCCGAACTCCTACAATGAGCAGTTCTTC. Its translation: CASSQARIPNSYNEQFF.

CDR3 nucleotide sequence: TGTGCTAGTGGTTTGGGTACCTTGGGGAGGGAATATAGCAATCAGCCCCAGCATTTT. Its protein is CASGLGTLGREYSNQPQHF. This sequence joins TRBV12-5 and TRBJ1-5; D unresolved. The CDR3 has 19 amino acids. Trimming removed 1 base from V and 0 bases from J, with 19 bases in between. Germline V gives CDR1 LGHNT, CDR2 FRNRAP.

V usage is TRBV4-2 and J usage is TRBJ1-6; D unclear. The CDR3 consists of 18 residues. The ends were cut back, 0 bases at V and 0 bases at J, with 12 bases in the middle. Germline V gives CDR1 LGHNA, CDR2 YNFKEQ. This CDR3 is CASSQDRKRDSYNSPLHF. The CDR3, as DNA: TGTGCCAGCAGCCAAGATCGGAAGCGTGACTCCTATAATTCACCCCTCCACTTT.

The J gene is TRBJ1-5, the V gene TRBV2; possible D gene TRBD1, 5 bases. There are 17 residues in the CDR3. Trimming left V 0 bases short and J 7 bases short, with 19 bases between. Per the germline V gene, CDR1 is SNHLY and CDR2 is FYNNEI. Here the CDR3 DNA reads TGTGCCAGCAGTGAAGCGCTTCTGACAGAAGACGGGCAGCCCCAGCATTTT. Translated: CASSEALLTEDGQPQHF.

The chain combines TRBV7-9 with TRBJ1-2, with D unclear. Germline CDR1 and CDR2: SEHNR and FQNEAQ (reference sequence). V was pared by 7 bases and J by 8 bases, with 14 bases between. This CDR3 comprises 12 residues. The CDR3 bases are TGTGCCAGCACCCCGGGTGTATGGGGCTACACCTTC. It codes for CASTPGVWGYTF.